The rows below give T cell receptor beta chains drawn from one sample of a study of vaccination effects on CD4 cells after COVID-19. These receptors are not linked to any known antigen. The data were produced by immunoSEQ multiplex PCR, yet TCRdb's version contains in-frame clones alone and is incomplete. Altogether tens of thousands of clones are present, about three quarters being singletons, with the ten largest covering roughly 1.2%. The sequencing used CD4+ T cells from PBMCs cultured with HCoV-229E spike peptides, collected after COVID-19 vaccination. The receptors stem from a human donor who received a COVID-19 vaccine. CDR3s include the opening cysteine and the closing phenylalanine or tryptophan. Clone size is given for some rows only: seen once, a few or many times, or a class if the clone is expanded.

clone_size: .; v_call: TRBV7-3; cdr3_aa: CASSLKGTGGRSTDTQYF
clone_size: .; v_call: TRBV5-6; cdr3_aa: CASSFLGGETQYF
clone_size: .; v_call: TRBV5-5; cdr3_aa: CASSRQSHTEAFF
clone_size: .; v_call: TRBV27; cdr3_aa: CASSWGGGENIQYF
clone_size: once; v_call: TRBV5-1; cdr3_aa: CASSLSDSINEKLFF
clone_size: .; v_call: TRBV5-1; cdr3_aa: CASSLDPLGAGETQYF
clone_size: .; v_call: TRBV18; cdr3_aa: CASSPLRTGNNQPQHF
clone_size: .; v_call: TRBV5-1; cdr3_aa: CASSPGVLATGELFF
clone_size: few; v_call: TRBV19; cdr3_aa: CASSSRGRGGTEAFF
clone_size: .; v_call: TRBV7-2; cdr3_aa: CASRLGGAPDTQYF
clone_size: .; v_call: TRBV3-1/TRBV3-2; cdr3_aa: CASRSGQPNSGNTIYF
clone_size: .; v_call: TRBV2; cdr3_aa: CASADRGASTDTQYF
clone_size: .; v_call: TRBV7-9; cdr3_aa: CASSLTRASRNTEAFF
clone_size: few; v_call: TRBV7-9; cdr3_aa: CASSPDREGMETQYF
clone_size: once; v_call: TRBV3-1/TRBV3-2; cdr3_aa: CASSQDRRATNEQFF
clone_size: .; v_call: TRBV19; cdr3_aa: CASSIGRQVGNTIYF
clone_size: few; v_call: TRBV12-3/TRBV12-4; cdr3_aa: CASAPLKNYGYTF
clone_size: .; v_call: TRBV5-4; cdr3_aa: CASSATQGGRTDTQYF